This passage covers 29 T cell receptor beta chains from one sample sequenced in a study of spatial heterogeneity in lung cancer. TCRdb re-analysed the 5' RACE reads in MiXCR, keeping a single row per CDR3 protein. The sample carries about 38,000 distinct CDR3 sequences, approximately 7.5% recorded once. Time point specified: sample taken at primary tumor resection. This sample comprised PBMCs, obtained at surgery. Every receptor here comes from a male donor with early-stage non-small cell lung cancer.

Notes on this clonotype: This clone may be a read error of a much larger clone one base away. The chain is built from TRBV7-8 and TRBJ2-3; TRBD2 matches at 8 bases. The CDR3 runs to 17 residues. Germline loops: CDR1 SGHVS, CDR2 FQNEAQ. The CDR3 spells CASSLVRPGGPGDMQYF. The CDR3, as DNA: TGTGCCAGCAGCTTAGTAAGGCCGGGAGGGCCCGGAGATATGCAGTATTTT.

This clonotype has ten or more counts. V and J are TRBV7-2 and TRBJ1-4, with D unresolved. The ends were cut back, 2 bases at V and 7 bases at J, with 11 bases in the middle. This CDR3 spans 14 amino acids. Germline V CDR1 and CDR2: SGHTA, FQGNSA. CDR3 loop: CASSLRQEAEKLFF. CDR3 coding DNA: TGTGCCAGCAGCTTACGGCAGGAGGCTGAAAAACTGTTTTTT.

A few counts support this clonotype. The chain is built from TRBV20-1 and TRBJ2-1, with TRBD2 matching 16 bases. This CDR3 spans 16 amino acids. After removal of 6 bases from V and 7 bases from J, the junction contained 9 bases not matched to a gene. The germline V gene encodes CDR1 DFQATT and CDR2 SNEGSKA (reference sequence). The CDR3 coding sequence is TGCAGTGCCCGCGGGACTAGCGGGAGGGCAAATAATGAGCAGTTCTTC. This translates into CSARGTSGRANNEQFF.

This clonotype came up many times. This sequence joins TRBV12-3 or TRBV12-4 and TRBJ2-2; D remains unclear. The V gene lost 6 bases and the J gene lost 5 bases, with 7 bases spanning the gap. CDR3 length: 12 residues. CDR3 residues: CASRLQTGELFF. DNA for the CDR3: TGTGCCAGCAGACTTCAGACCGGGGAGCTGTTTTTT.

This clonotype was detected ten times or more. This chain links TRBV7-8 with TRBJ1-2, with unresolved D. Per the germline V gene, CDR1 is SGHVS and CDR2 is FQNEAQ. V shed 5 bases and J shed 1 base, with 11 bases lying between them. The CDR3 covers 14 residues. Here the CDR3 DNA reads TGTGCCAGCAGCCCATTGATGGGTAACTATGGCTACACCTTC. This gives the protein CASSPLMGNYGYTF. Full variable domain (missing parts from reference TRBV7-8 and TRBJ1-2): GAGVSQSPRYKVAKRGQDVALRCDPISGHVSLFWYQQALGQGPEFLTYFQNEAQLDKSGLPSDRFFAERPEGSVSTLKIQRTQQEDSAVYLCASSPLMGNYGYTFGSGTRLTVV.

This clonotype showed up many times. V is TRBV7-3 and J is TRBJ2-3; no definite D call. With 1 base removed from V and 5 bases from J, the gap between germline ends came to 10 bases. The CDR3 loop spans 14 amino acids. Germline lookup yields CDR1 SGHTA and CDR2 FQGTGA. The CDR3 nucleotides read TGTGCCAGCAGCTTAATTGCGCGTAAAGATACGCAGTATTTT. As protein: CASSLIARKDTQYF.

A note on this clonotype: A read error may be the cause here, since a much bigger clone is one base away. The V call is TRBV27, the J call TRBJ2-5, with D maybe TRBD2 (6 bases). CDR1 MNHEY and CDR2 SMNVEV come from the germline V gene (reference sequence). This CDR3 comprises 16 residues. Here the CDR3 reads CASNLYAGTNLWVQYF. DNA of the CDR3: TGTGCCAGCAATTTATATGCGGGGACCAATCTTTGGGTCCAGTACTTC.

This clonotype was observed at least ten times. The chain combines TRBV7-2 with TRBJ2-3; D remains ambiguous. Trimming stripped 3 bases from V and 5 bases from J, with 12 bases between. Germline assignment: CDR1 SGHTA and CDR2 FQGNSA. This CDR3 contains 14 residues. CDR3 amino acids: CASSFRRAQDTQYF. DNA for the CDR3: TGTGCCAGCAGCTTTCGACGGGCCCAAGATACGCAGTATTTT. The whole variable domain, remainder taken from reference TRBV7-2 and TRBJ2-3, is GAGVSQSPSNKVTEKGKDVELRCDPISGHTALYWYRQSLGQGLEFLIYFQGNSAPDKSGLPSDRFSAERTGGSVSTLTIQRTQQEDSAVYLCASSFRRAQDTQYFGPGTRLTVL.

The sample holds many counts of this clonotype. The chain employs TRBV12-3 or TRBV12-4 and TRBJ2-1; the match to TRBD2 covers 10 bases. Trimming removed 7 bases from V and 7 bases from J; junction bases left unmatched: 7. This CDR3 has 14 residues. CDR3 sequence reads: CASTPGLASNEQFF. CDR3 sequence (DNA): TGTGCCAGCACACCGGGACTAGCGAGTAATGAGCAGTTCTTC.

In this sample, this clonotype turned up a few times. This rearrangement joins TRBV6-5 to TRBJ2-7; the D gene could be TRBD1 or TRBD2 (6 bases each). The ends were cut back, 8 bases at V and 4 bases at J, with 21 bases in the middle. The CDR3 is 15 amino acids. The germline V gene has CDR1 MNHEY and CDR2 SVGAGI. CDR3 coding DNA: TGTGCCAGCTCTCCTTGGCGGGACAACCGATACGAGCAGTACTTC. Amino acid sequence: CASSPWRDNRYEQYF.

This clonotype has at least ten counts. V and J are TRBV5-4 and TRBJ2-7, with 8 bases that match TRBD1. V shed 4 bases and J 5 bases; nucleotides not matched to a gene: 2. Germline CDR1 reads SGHNT; CDR2 reads YYREEE (reference sequence). The CDR3 covers 12 residues. The CDR3 loop is CASSMTGDEQYF. The CDR3 nucleotides are TGTGCCAGCAGCATGACAGGGGACGAGCAGTACTTC.

This clonotype was found many times. The chain couples TRBV11-2 to TRBJ2-5; weak D call: TRBD1 (5 bases). The germline gives CDR1 SGHAT, CDR2 FQNNGV. The V end was cut by 1 base, the J end by 3 bases, with 6 bases between. The CDR3 is 13 amino acids. The CDR3 nucleotides are TGTGCCAGCAGCTTAGCCAGGGAAGAGACCCAGTACTTC. Encoded protein: CASSLAREETQYF.

This clonotype came up a few times. This chain links TRBV18 with TRBJ2-3; 14 positions match TRBD2. The V and J ends lost 6 bases and 4 bases, in that order; junction bases with no gene match: 6. CDR3 length: 16 residues. From germline, CDR1 is KGHSH and CDR2 LQKENI. The chain's CDR3 is CASSPGTSGGADTQYF. The CDR3 region has the DNA TGTGCCAGCTCGCCCGGGACTAGCGGGGGCGCAGATACGCAGTATTTT.

This clonotype was found many times. The chain links TRBV9 to TRBJ1-1, with D perhaps matching TRBD1 (6 bases). V lost 4 bases and J lost 5, with 12 bases in between. The CDR3 is 13 residues long. CDR1 is SGDLS and CDR2 is YYNGEE in the germline V gene. The CDR3 DNA is TGTGCCAGCAGCCTGGACAGTAAGACTGAAGCTTTCTTT. Its protein is CASSLDSKTEAFF. The variable domain in full, with the rest retrieved from reference TRBV9 and TRBJ1-1, is DSGVTQTPKHLITATGQRVTLRCSPRSGDLSVYWYQQSLDQGLQFLIQYYNGEERAKGNILERFSAQQFPDLHSELNLSSLELGDSALYFCASSLDSKTEAFFGQGTRLTVV.

This clonotype was recorded at least ten times. The rearrangement joins TRBV5-4 to TRBJ2-3; D remains unclear. V gave up 1 base and J gave up 4 bases, with 10 bases separating them. CDR3 length: 14 residues. Germline V gene sequence: CDR1 SGHNT, CDR2 YYREEE (reference sequence). The CDR3 DNA sequence: TGTGCCAGCAGCTTGCGTGAGGTCCCAGATACGCAGTATTTT. This gives the protein CASSLREVPDTQYF. Filled out from reference TRBV5-4 and TRBJ2-3, the complete variable domain reads ETGVTQSPTHLIKTRGQQVTLRCSSQSGHNTVSWYQQALGQGPQFIFQYYREEENGRGNFPPRFSGLQFPNYSSELNVNALELDDSALYLCASSLREVPDTQYFGPGTRLTVL.

This clonotype came up many times. The chain is built from TRBV29-1 and TRBJ2-3; no clear D. The CDR3 covers 13 residues. Trimming took 1 base from V and 6 from J, leaving 11 bases between them. In germline, CDR1 is SQVTM, CDR2 ANQGSEA. The CDR3 sequence is CSVEGQEMDTQYF. The DNA for the CDR3 is TGCAGCGTTGAAGGGCAGGAGATGGATACGCAGTATTTT.

This clonotype has just a few counts. This rearrangement joins TRBV3-1 to TRBJ2-1, with 11 nucleotides matching TRBD2. J was trimmed by 6 bases and V by 5 bases; bases with no gene match: 9. Germline V gene data show CDR1 as LGHDT and CDR2 as YNNKEL (reference sequence). This CDR3 contains 16 residues. The CDR3 nucleotides are TGTGCCAGCAGCTCTCGGACTAGCGGGCGTCGCAATGAGCAGTTCTTC. Translation: CASSSRTSGRRNEQFF.

Remarks on this clonotype: Compared with germline, one end of the junction differs, possibly owing to a read error. The chain links TRBV30 to TRBJ1-1; no clear D gene. Germline V CDR1 and CDR2: GTSNPN, SVGIG (reference sequence). The CDR3 covers 12 residues. As DNA, the CDR3 is TGTGCCTGGAGTGAGGTGAACAGTGAAGCTTTCTTT. This translates into CAWSEVNSEAFF.

This clonotype was counted ten times or more. The chain recombines TRBV10-3 with TRBJ2-1; possibly TRBD1 for D (5 bases). Germline V CDR1 and CDR2: ENHRY, SYGVKD. Trimming cost V 0 bases and J 6 bases, with 6 bases left between them. This CDR3 has 13 residues. The CDR3 is CAISESQGNEQFF. The CDR3 DNA sequence: TGTGCCATCAGTGAGTCCCAGGGCAATGAGCAGTTCTTC.

This clonotype was observed many times. J is TRBJ2-7 and V is TRBV12-3 or TRBV12-4, with 10 bases that match TRBD1. The ends lost 5 bases at V and 3 bases at J; junction bases unmatched: 7. CDR3 length: 15 amino acids. CDR3 sequence reads: CASSPVTGGGYEQYF. Written as DNA, the CDR3 is TGTGCCAGCAGTCCCGTGACAGGGGGCGGCTACGAGCAGTACTTC.

This clonotype occurred many times. The V and J genes are TRBV29-1 and TRBJ2-1, with no clear D. Between the trimmed V and J ends, which lost 0 bases and 8 bases, there was a span of 17 bases. Per germline, CDR1 SQVTM and CDR2 ANQGSEA. The CDR3 has 15 amino acids. In nucleotides, the CDR3 is TGCAGCGTTGAAGATTGGGAAGTCGTGGGGTATGAGCAGTTCTTC. Its translation: CSVEDWEVVGYEQFF.

This clonotype occurred a few times. The chain combines TRBV5-1 with TRBJ2-7, with D perhaps TRBD1 (6 bases). Trimming took off 2 bases at V and 0 bases at J, with 12 bases between the two ends. The length of the CDR3 is 15 residues. Looked up from germline, CDR1 is SGHRS and CDR2 is YFSETQ. In DNA form, the CDR3 reads TGCGCCAGCAGCTTAGGGGGTTCCAGCTCCTACGAGCAGTACTTC. Translated, it gives CASSLGGSSSYEQYF.

This clonotype showed up many times. This chain links TRBV10-3 with TRBJ2-7; 11 nucleotides match TRBD2. The CDR3 has 14 amino acids. Germline CDR1 reads ENHRY; CDR2 reads SYGVKD. The junction had 3 bases not matched to a gene; V was cut back by 3 bases and J by 5 bases. The CDR3 reads CAISDSTSGDEQYF. DNA for the CDR3: TGTGCCATCAGTGATTCGACTAGCGGGGACGAGCAGTACTTC.

This clonotype was seen repeatedly, ten times or more. V and J are TRBV14 and TRBJ1-5, with a tentative D call TRBD1 (5 bases). The V end was cut by 4 bases, the J end by 7 bases, with 11 bases between. Germline assignment: CDR1 SGHDN and CDR2 FVKESK. The CDR3 totals 13 residues. The chain's CDR3 is CASSRDERQPQHF. The CDR3 region has the DNA TGTGCCAGCAGCCGGGACGAGAGACAGCCCCAGCATTTT. Together with reference TRBV14 and TRBJ1-5, the CDR3 gives the full variable domain: EAGVTQFPSHSVIEKGQTVTLRCDPISGHDNLYWYRRVMGKEIKFLLHFVKESKQDESGMPNNRFLAERTGGTYSTLKVQPAELEDSGVYFCASSRDERQPQHFGDGTRLSIL.

The chain carries TRBV7-9 and TRBJ2-7, with 7 bases that match TRBD2. Germline values: CDR1 SEHNR, CDR2 FQNEAQ (reference sequence). J gave up 2 bases and V 5 bases, and 12 bases lay outside the gene matches. There are 16 residues in the CDR3. In nucleotides, the CDR3 is TGTGCCAGCAGCCCCCTAACCAGCGGGACCGCCTACGAGCAGTACGTC. Translating gives CASSPLTSGTAYEQYV.

This clonotype was seen repeatedly, ten times or more. This chain links TRBV27 with TRBJ1-2; 11 nucleotides align to TRBD1. V dropped 10 bases and J dropped 5; count of bases not matched to a gene: 15. Germline V gene sequence: CDR1 MNHEY, CDR2 SMNVEV (reference sequence). There are 16 residues in the CDR3. CDR3: CATRPRTGGAGYGYTF. CDR3 sequence (DNA): TGTGCCACCCGACCCCGGACAGGGGGCGCTGGGTATGGCTACACCTTC.

This clonotype came up many times. The J gene is TRBJ2-3, the V gene TRBV23-1; 9 bases fit TRBD1. TRBV23-1 is noted as an ORF with a role that remains uncertain. With V trimmed by 2 bases and J by 6 bases, 15 bases remained unmatched. The CDR3 loop spans 18 amino acids. The CDR3 protein is CASSQMDRGMAHRDTQYF. The CDR3 nucleotides are TGCGCCAGCAGTCAAATGGACAGGGGAATGGCGCATAGGGATACGCAGTATTTT.

This clonotype was seen a handful of times. The J gene is TRBJ1-3, the V gene TRBV6-1; tentatively, D is TRBD1 (6 bases). The CDR3 is 15 residues long. Germline loops: CDR1 MNHNS, CDR2 SASEGT. Trimming shortened V by 5 bases and J by 1 base, and 12 bases separated the two germline ends. The CDR3 sequence is CASSILQGSGNTIYF. In DNA form, the CDR3 reads TGTGCCAGCAGTATTCTACAGGGATCTGGAAACACCATATATTTT.

As regards this clonotype: A much larger clonotype is one base distant, so this may be a read error. The chain carries TRBV19 and TRBJ2-4; no reliable D call. The CDR3 has 14 amino acids. V gave up 4 bases and J gave up 7 bases, with 14 bases separating them. CDR1 is LNHDA and CDR2 is SQIVND in the germline V gene (reference sequence). The CDR3 DNA reads TGTGCCAGTAGTAGCCCAGTAGGGCCCAACATTCAGTACTTC. Residues: CASSSPVGPNIQYF.